The clone carrying this TCR beta chain appeared many times. Antigen: not known. The entry originates in a study of T cells in Graves' hyperthyroidism and ophthalmopathy. Amplified regions were TCR beta CDR3 sequences from RNA transcripts. HTBI primers were used for first-round RT-PCR of the TCR CDR3. TCRdb re-called the multiplex PCR reads with MiXCR, one entry per CDR3 protein. The table includes over 700,000 distinct CDR3 sequences, over 15% detected once. Germline V lookup: CDR1 WNHNN, CDR2 SYGVQD (reference sequence). The CDR3 has 16 residues. Trimming pared 0 bases from V and 3 bases from J, leaving 14 bases between. General study findings and limits: Ophthalmopathy was separated from stable hyperthyroidism by a 13 V-J model.

Each diagnosis drew on symptoms, thyroxine, TRAb, thyroid ultrasound and orbital computed tomography findings. The blood sample dates from first hyperthyroidism diagnosis, preceding any ophthalmopathy symptoms. This chain connects TRBV10-1 to TRBJ1-1; a possible D gene is TRBD1 (5 bases). Sequenced material: blood. This clonotype was sampled from a woman aged 45-65 years with Graves' hyperthyroidism that later progressed to Graves' ophthalmopathy. This chain's CDR3 is CASSESRLGGYTEAFF. The CDR3 nucleotides are TGCGCCAGCAGTGAGTCTCGCTTGGGGGGGTACACTGAAGCTTTCTTT.